The next 18 T cell receptor beta chains were all read from a single sample in a study of blood T cell repertoires in COVID-19. Assay used: immunoSEQ multiplex PCR; TCRdb lists only in-frame clones, some missing. The table has 240,000 or so clones, around 90% seen once. The sequencing input was peripheral blood. The receptors here all came from a woman aged 30 to 39 with acute or convalescent COVID-19.

The DNA for the CDR3 is TGTGCCAGCAGCGTAGTGGGGGGGATAAACACCTTC. This codes for CASSVVGGINTF. The chain links TRBV9 to TRBJ1-2, with a weak D call TRBD1 (5 bases). CDR3 length equals 12 residues. The V and J ends lost 0 bases and 12 bases respectively, with 12 bases between them. Germline V gene data show CDR1 as SGDLS and CDR2 as YYNGEE.

This chain uses TRBV7-9 with TRBJ1-1, with D possibly being TRBD1 (6 bases). V was cut by 2 bases and J by 3 bases, with 13 bases left in between. CDR1 SEHNR and CDR2 FQNEAQ come from the germline V gene (reference sequence). The CDR3 length is 15 residues. For the CDR3, the DNA is TGTGCCAGCAGCTTATTCCTCGCAGGGGACACTGAAGCTTTCTTT. Its protein is CASSLFLAGDTEAFF.

The chain is built from TRBV2 and TRBJ2-1, with D tentatively TRBD1 (6 bases). Trimming removed 8 bases at V and 0 bases at J, with 14 bases between. The CDR3 length is 15 residues. Germline-derived CDR1 and CDR2 are SNHLY and FYNNEI. This CDR3 is CASSLGHPSYNEQFF. The CDR3 DNA reads TGTGCCAGCTCATTGGGACATCCCTCCTACAATGAGCAGTTCTTC.

The J gene is TRBJ1-5, the V gene TRBV28, with D perhaps TRBD1 (6 bases). CDR3 length equals 15 residues. Per the germline V gene, CDR1 is MDHEN and CDR2 is SYDVKM. The ends were cut back, 8 bases at V and 0 bases at J, with 14 bases in the middle. The CDR3 DNA follows: TGTGCCAGCGGACCGGACAGTAATAGCAATCAGCCCCAGCATTTT. Its protein product is CASGPDSNSNQPQHF.

V gene TRBV7-9 combines with J gene TRBJ1-4, with D possibly TRBD1 on 5 matching bases. Germline V gives CDR1 SEHNR, CDR2 FQNEAQ (reference sequence). V lost 4 bases, J lost 6 bases, and 15 bases lay in between. The CDR3 loop spans 15 amino acids. Here the CDR3 reads CASSSQGGRDEKLFF. As DNA, the CDR3 is TGTGCCAGCAGCTCTCAGGGAGGTCGGGATGAAAAACTGTTTTTT.

The CDR3 nucleotides are TGCGCCAGCAGGCCGGGACAGGGTACCTATGGCTACACCTTC. This gives the protein CASRPGQGTYGYTF. This chain links TRBV10-2 with TRBJ1-2; 9 positions match TRBD1. Trimming at V came to 6 bases and at J to 4 bases, leaving 6 bases not matched to a gene. Germline loops: CDR1 WSHSY, CDR2 SAAADI. This CDR3 is built from 14 residues.

The chain carries TRBV5-1 and TRBJ2-1; D possibly corresponds to TRBD1 (5 bases). The CDR3 sequence is 14 residues long. Trimming took 5 bases from V and 3 from J, leaving 12 bases between them. Germline CDR1 SGHRS, CDR2 YFSETQ. The CDR3: CASSPTQGYNEQFF. CDR3 bases: TGCGCCAGCAGTCCGACCCAGGGCTACAATGAGCAGTTCTTC. Full variable domain (rest looked up from reference TRBV5-1 and TRBJ2-1): KAGVTQTPRYLIKTRGQQVTLSCSPISGHRSVSWYQQTPGQGLQFLFEYFSETQRNKGNFPGRFSGRQFSNSRSEMNVSTLELGDSALYLCASSPTQGYNEQFFGPGTRLTVL.

Turning to this clone: The sample has other DNA sequences that encode this CDR3 too. V usage is TRBV6-5 and J usage is TRBJ1-1, with 7 bases lining up with TRBD1. The CDR3 is made up of 13 amino acids. Germline assignment: CDR1 MNHEY and CDR2 SVGAGI. V shed 2 bases, J shed 4 bases, and the junction held 1 base outside the gene matches. CDR3 amino acids: CASSYNRGTEAFF. The CDR3 region has the DNA TGTGCCAGCAGTTACAACAGGGGCACTGAAGCTTTCTTT.

The V gene is TRBV27, the J gene TRBJ2-4; the match to TRBD2 covers 15 bases. The germline V gene encodes CDR1 MNHEY and CDR2 SMNVEV (reference sequence). With V trimmed by 0 bases and J by 1 base, 4 bases remained unmatched. The CDR3 spans 19 residues. The CDR3: CASSLSGLAGGAAKNIQYF. The CDR3 DNA is TGTGCCAGCAGTTTATCCGGACTAGCGGGGGGGGCCGCCAAAAACATTCAGTACTTC.

The chain has TRBV15 and TRBJ2-7, with 14 bases aligning to TRBD2. The germline V gene has CDR1 LNHNV and CDR2 YYDKDF (reference sequence). V dropped 0 bases and J dropped 2; count of bases not matched to a gene: 6. The CDR3 consists of 18 residues. The CDR3 here is CATSRDWGTSGRAYEQYF. The CDR3, as DNA: TGTGCCACCAGCAGAGATTGGGGGACTAGCGGGAGAGCCTACGAGCAGTACTTC.

The chain couples TRBV29-1 to TRBJ1-4; TRBD1 is a possible D gene (5 bases). Per the germline V gene, CDR1 is SQVTM and CDR2 is ANQGSEA. V was pared by 4 bases and J by 0 bases, with 15 bases between. There are 16 residues in the CDR3. The CDR3 DNA reads as TGCAGCGTTGCCGGGCAGGGCTTTGCAACTAATGAAAAACTGTTTTTT. The encoded protein is CSVAGQGFATNEKLFF.

The chain joins TRBV23-1 to TRBJ2-4; 7 bases are shared with TRBD1. TRBV23-1 is placed among ORFs of uncertain function. V shed 5 bases and J 0 bases; nucleotides not matched to a gene: 7. The CDR3 runs 16 residues. The CDR3 DNA reads as TGCGCCAGCAGTTCTTATACAGGGGTAGCCAAAAACATTCAGTACTTC. It is translated as CASSSYTGVAKNIQYF.

The CDR3 sequence is CATSDPSGSAYNEQFF. As DNA, the CDR3 is TGTGCCACCAGTGACCCCAGCGGGAGTGCCTACAATGAGCAGTTCTTC. This chain uses TRBV24-1 with TRBJ2-1; 8 bases are shared with TRBD2. V lost 4 bases and J lost 2; bases outside the gene matches: 6. Germline V gene sequence: CDR1 KGHDR, CDR2 SFDVKD. The CDR3 contains 16 residues.

This sequence joins TRBV15 and TRBJ2-7, with TRBD1 identical over 8 bases. The CDR3 length is 16 residues. Germline V gene sequence: CDR1 LNHNV, CDR2 YYDKDF (reference sequence). The V gene end was trimmed by 1 base and the J gene end by 4 bases; junction bases not matched to a gene: 9. CDR3 loop: CATSRVQGAGFYEQYF. CDR3 nucleotides: TGTGCCACCAGCAGAGTTCAGGGGGCAGGGTTTTACGAGCAGTACTTC.

The chain has TRBV7-2 and TRBJ1-3, with a tentative D call TRBD1 (6 bases). V was trimmed by 2 bases and J by 0 bases, leaving 11 bases between them. Germline CDR1 reads SGHTA; CDR2 reads FQGNSA. The CDR3 is 16 amino acids. The CDR3 is CASSLWGLTSGNTIYF. DNA for the CDR3: TGTGCCAGCAGCTTATGGGGGCTAACCTCTGGAAACACCATATATTTT.

The chain couples TRBV5-6 to TRBJ2-1; possible D gene TRBD2, 5 bases. Trimming shortened V by 1 base and J by 0 bases, and 17 bases separated the two germline ends. The V gene's germline CDR1 is SGHDT and CDR2 YYEEEE. This CDR3 comprises 18 residues. The CDR3 loop reads CASSLSRGSGISYNEQFF. CDR3 sequence (DNA): TGTGCCAGCAGCTTGAGCCGGGGTTCGGGGATCTCCTACAATGAGCAGTTCTTC.

The DNA of the CDR3 is TGTGCCAGCAGCCTCCAGACTAGCGTCACAGATACGCAGTATTTT. This codes for CASSLQTSVTDTQYF. This chain connects TRBV9 to TRBJ2-3, with 8 bases fitting TRBD2. This CDR3 has 15 residues. J was trimmed by 2 bases and V by 4 bases; bases with no gene match: 6. Germline assignment: CDR1 SGDLS and CDR2 YYNGEE. The variable domain in full, with the rest retrieved from reference TRBV9 and TRBJ2-3, is DSGVTQTPKHLITATGQRVTLRCSPRSGDLSVYWYQQSLDQGLQFLIQYYNGEERAKGNILERFSAQQFPDLHSELNLSSLELGDSALYFCASSLQTSVTDTQYFGPGTRLTVL.

This clone has a single count. The chain uses TRBV4-1 and TRBJ2-1; D perhaps matches TRBD1 (5 bases). This CDR3 has 16 amino acids. Trimming left V 0 bases short and J 4 bases short, with 13 bases between. Germline lookup yields CDR1 MGHRA and CDR2 YSYEKL. CDR3 loop: CASSQDLAGPYNEQFF. CDR3 DNA sequence: TGCGCCAGCAGCCAAGATCTCGCAGGGCCTTACAATGAGCAGTTCTTC.